This TCR beta chain was recovered during a study of blood T cell repertoires in COVID-19. Of note for this clone: The sample contains more than one DNA sequence encoding this CDR3.

Germline V gives CDR1 KGHDR, CDR2 SFDVKD. Trimming took 3 bases from V and 1 from J, leaving 8 bases between them. The CDR3 spans 14 residues. TCRdb keeps only in-frame clones here, not all; method: immunoSEQ multiplex PCR. This sample has hundreds of thousands of clones, with roughly 86% found just once. V and J are TRBV24-1 and TRBJ1-2; D may be TRBD1 (5 bases). The sequence was collected from a woman aged 65 to 85 with COVID-19, enrolled during active disease. Sequences were obtained from peripheral blood. CDR3 loop: CATSDPQGNYGYTF. In DNA, the CDR3 is TGTGCCACCAGTGATCCGCAGGGTAACTATGGCTACACCTTC.